The 26 T cell receptor beta chains below come from one sample, sequenced in a study of regulatory T cells in long-lasting Graves disease. HTBI primers from iRepertoire and Arm-PCR of CDR3 regions yielded the TCR beta libraries. TCRdb fed the multiplex PCR reads into MiXCR, producing one record per CDR3 protein. The sample lists about 660,000 distinct CDR3 sequences, around 30% seen once, with about two fifths in the top ten. The time point was: persistent/refractory GD, antithyroid drugs over 5 years with positive TRAb. RNA from PBMCs was the source of the TCR library. Sequencing was performed on peripheral blood mononuclear cells (PBMCs), taken when the disease was refractory, from a patient treated with antithyroid drugs. Receptors were obtained from a female donor with Graves disease.

This clonotype was seen a few times. The rearrangement uses TRBV6-1 and TRBJ1-1; 8 positions match TRBD1. Germline V gene data show CDR1 as MNHNS and CDR2 as SASEGT. The V and J ends lost 6 bases and 4 bases, in that order; junction bases with no gene match: 16. The CDR3 is 17 residues long. The CDR3 is CASRDRIQGAESTEAFF. The CDR3 DNA is TGTGCCAGCAGAGACAGAATCCAGGGGGCAGAGAGCACTGAAGCTTTCTTT.

The count of this clonotype is one. The chain recombines TRBV29-1 with TRBJ1-4, with TRBD1 as a possible D gene (5 bases). The CDR3 is made up of 12 amino acids. Germline V gene lookup returns CDR1 SQVTM and CDR2 ANQGSEA. V lost 8 bases and J 8 bases, leaving 15 bases between the germline ends. CDR3 sequence reads: CSTTWEGEKLFF. CDR3 nucleotide sequence: TGCAGCACTACCTGGGAGGGGGAAAAACTGTTTTTT.

This clonotype was detected once. The rearrangement joins TRBV7-6 to TRBJ1-4, with D possibly being TRBD1 (5 bases). The CDR3 totals 14 residues. V shed 5 bases and J shed 7 bases, with 14 bases lying between them. CDR1 is SGHVS, CDR2 FNYEAQ, per germline. The CDR3 region is CASSPGIKSEKLFF. The CDR3 DNA is TGTGCCAGCAGCCCAGGGATTAAGAGTGAAAAACTGTTTTTT.

The J gene is TRBJ2-7, the V gene TRBV6-1; tentative D call: TRBD1 (5 bases). The CDR3 runs to 12 residues. Trimming removed 8 bases at V and 2 bases at J, with 10 bases between. CDR1 is MNHNS and CDR2 is SASEGT in the germline V gene. The CDR3 reads CASGQGTYEQYF. CDR3 nucleotide sequence: TGTGCCAGCGGTCAGGGCACCTACGAGCAGTACTTC.

V is TRBV4-1 and J is TRBJ1-2; 7 bases map to TRBD1. CDR1 is MGHRA, CDR2 YSYEKL, per germline. The CDR3 is 17 amino acids. Unmatched junction bases numbered 7, after V lost 0 bases and J lost 0 bases. CDR3 region: CASSQDRRQGANYGYTF. In nucleotides, the CDR3 is TGCGCCAGCAGCCAAGATCGAAGGCAGGGGGCTAACTATGGCTACACCTTC.

This rearrangement joins TRBV6-9 to TRBJ2-1; D is uncertain. The CDR3 runs 14 residues. V lost 3 bases, J lost 4 bases, and 10 bases lay in between. Germline loops: CDR1 MNHGY, CDR2 SVAAGI. This chain's CDR3 is CASSYSGRYNEQFF. DNA of the CDR3: TGTGCCAGCAGTTACTCCGGGCGTTACAATGAGCAGTTCTTC.

This clonotype has only a few counts. The V gene is TRBV29-1, the J gene TRBJ1-2, with a tentative D call TRBD1 (5 bases). Germline V CDR1 and CDR2: SQVTM, ANQGSEA. V dropped 4 bases and J dropped 7 bases, with 13 bases sitting between them. The CDR3 covers 12 residues. CDR3 sequence reads: CSVGQGTTGYTF. In DNA, the CDR3 is TGCAGCGTTGGCCAGGGAACTACTGGCTACACCTTC.

The chain recombines TRBV6-9 with TRBJ2-7; D is ambiguous. Germline CDR1 is MNHGY and CDR2 is SVAAGI. V was cut by 3 bases and J by 9 bases, with 12 bases left in between. CDR3 size: 12 residues. The DNA for the CDR3 is TGTGCCAGCAGTTACGATTCGACCGGGCAGTACTTC. Translation: CASSYDSTGQYF.

This clonotype showed up many times. The chain has TRBV6-1 and TRBJ2-2, with D perhaps being TRBD1 or TRBD2 (5 bases each). Deletions cut 3 bases from V and 3 bases from J, with 8 bases between. The germline gives CDR1 MNHNS, CDR2 SASEGT. CDR3 length equals 14 residues. In DNA form, the CDR3 reads TGTGCCAGCAGTGATGGGGGTGACACCGGGGAGCTGTTTTTT. It encodes CASSDGGDTGELFF.

This clonotype was detected a few times. V and J are TRBV30 and TRBJ1-2; 7 bases are shared with TRBD1. The germline V gene encodes CDR1 GTSNPN and CDR2 SVGIG (reference sequence). The CDR3 consists of 13 residues. V was clipped by 0 bases and J by 6 bases; unmatched bases: 4. The CDR3 reads CAWSVGGGDGYTF. CDR3 DNA sequence: TGTGCCTGGAGTGTCGGAGGGGGCGATGGCTACACCTTC.

The chain uses TRBV7-9 and TRBJ2-7; 11 bases align to TRBD1. CDR3 length: 17 amino acids. The junction had 11 bases not matched to a gene; V was cut back by 5 bases and J by 2 bases. Germline V gene lookup returns CDR1 SEHNR and CDR2 FQNEAQ (reference sequence). CDR3 nucleotides: TGTGCCAGCAGCCCCAAGGGTGGGGACAGGGGGACCTACGAGCAGTACTTC. This encodes CASSPKGGDRGTYEQYF.

J is TRBJ1-2 and V is TRBV20-1, with 9 bases aligning to TRBD1. The CDR3 has 13 amino acids. J gave up 9 bases and V 5 bases, and 10 bases lay outside the gene matches. Germline-derived CDR1 and CDR2 are DFQATT and SNEGSKA (reference sequence). The CDR3 region is CSAYPLDRGSYTF. The CDR3 DNA reads TGCAGTGCTTACCCCTTGGACAGGGGAAGCTACACCTTC.

This clonotype was observed a few times. The chain joins TRBV2 to TRBJ2-1, with 9 bases matching TRBD2. CDR1 and CDR2 from the germline V gene are SNHLY and FYNNEI. The junction had 4 bases not matched to a gene; V was cut back by 6 bases and J by 7 bases. The CDR3 is 13 amino acids. CDR3 coding DNA: TGTGCCAGCAGGGGAGCGGGGGGAAATGAGCAGTTCTTC. It is translated as CASRGAGGNEQFF.

In its sample, this clonotype was seen many times. The rearrangement links TRBV12-3 or TRBV12-4 to TRBJ1-2; TRBD1 matches 7 bases. V was clipped by 4 bases and J by 3 bases; unmatched bases: 2. This CDR3 spans 13 amino acids. The CDR3 here is CASSSGGHYGYTF. The CDR3 nucleotides read TGTGCCAGCAGTTCAGGGGGACACTATGGCTACACCTTC.

In regard to this clonotype: The germline gene is not matched at one end of the junction; a read error may be the cause. The chain combines TRBV19 with TRBJ2-7; the match to TRBD2 covers 11 bases. This CDR3 has 14 amino acids. Germline lookup yields CDR1 LNHDA and CDR2 SQIVND (reference sequence). This chain's CDR3 is CASSPGTSGYKQYF. DNA of the CDR3: TGTGCCAGTAGTCCTGGGACTAGCGGCTACAAGCAGTACTTC. Using reference TRBV19 and TRBJ2-7 for the parts outside the CDR3, the full variable domain is DGGITQSPKYLFRKEGQNVTLSCEQNLNHDAMYWYRQDPGQGLRLIYYSQIVNDFQKGDIAEGYSVSREKKESFPLTVTSAQKNPTAFYLCASSPGTSGYKQYFGPGTRLTVT.

In this sample, this clonotype turned up a few times. This chain joins TRBV7-9 and TRBJ1-1; TRBD1 agrees at 10 bases. Germline V CDR1 and CDR2: SEHNR, FQNEAQ (reference sequence). The CDR3 spans 15 residues. V lost 5 bases, J lost 7 bases, and 10 bases stayed unmatched. CDR3 bases: TGTGCCAGCAGCCTGACAGGGGGCGGAGGGGTTGAAGCTTTCTTT. Amino acid sequence: CASSLTGGGGVEAFF. The full variable domain, its missing parts supplied by reference TRBV7-9 and TRBJ1-1, is DTGVSQNPRHKITKRGQNVTFRCDPISEHNRLYWYRQTLGQGPEFLTYFQNEAQLEKSRLLSDRFSAERPKGSFSTLEIQRTEQGDSAMYLCASSLTGGGGVEAFFGQGTRLTVV.

On this clonotype itself: A read error may explain this, as a much larger clone is one base away. Lacking the conserved final phenylalanine or tryptophan, this CDR3 likely reflects a read error. This rearrangement joins TRBV6-2 or TRBV6-3 to TRBJ1-1, with D perhaps matching TRBD1 (5 bases). The CDR3 covers 14 residues. Germline V lookup: CDR1 MNHEY, CDR2 SVGEGT. Between the trimmed V and J ends, which lost 4 bases and 4 bases, there was a span of 13 bases. The CDR3, as DNA: TGTGCCAGCAGTTCCGCGAGGGGTGGCACTGAAGCTTTCCTT. It yields the protein CASSSARGGTEAFL.

About this clonotype itself: Given the absence of the conserved phenylalanine or tryptophan at the CDR3 end, a read error is likely. The rearrangement uses TRBV20-1 and TRBJ1-1, with D uncertain. The CDR3 is 13 residues long. Germline-derived CDR1 and CDR2 are DFQATT and SNEGSKA (reference sequence). The germline V and J ends were trimmed by 5 bases and 4 bases, with 14 bases remaining between them. The DNA for the CDR3 is TGCAGTGCTCTTCGACGGAACCCCACTGAAGCTTTCCTT. Residues: CSALRRNPTEAFL.

This chain joins TRBV29-1 and TRBJ1-6, with 9 bases that match TRBD1. The CDR3 consists of 13 residues. After removal of 6 bases from V and 6 bases from J, the junction contained 3 bases not matched to a gene. Germline assignment: CDR1 SQVTM and CDR2 ANQGSEA. Here the CDR3 reads CSVRDRANSPLHF. CDR3 bases: TGCAGCGTACGGGACAGGGCTAATTCACCCCTCCACTTT.

CDR3 protein: CSAWTQSSYEQYF. In nucleotides, the CDR3 is TGCAGCGCCTGGACCCAGAGCTCCTACGAGCAGTACTTC. The chain carries TRBV29-1 and TRBJ2-7; D is ambiguous. Trimming removed 7 bases from V and 0 bases from J, with 13 bases in between. The germline CDR1 and CDR2 sequences are SQVTM and ANQGSEA. The CDR3 contains 13 residues.

This sequence joins TRBV11-2 and TRBJ2-7, with 11 positions matching TRBD2. The CDR3 runs 15 residues. The trim removed 2 bases at V and 5 bases at J, leaving 5 bases unmatched. CDR1 and CDR2 (germline): SGHAT, FQNNGV. The CDR3 region has the DNA TGTGCCAGCAGCTTACTAGCGGGAGGACGCGACGAGCAGTACTTC. Amino acids: CASSLLAGGRDEQYF.

This clonotype turned up a few times. The chain uses TRBV28 and TRBJ1-1; D ambiguous. CDR3 size: 13 residues. Germline CDR1 is MDHEN and CDR2 is SYDVKM. V lost 1 base and J lost 8, with 11 bases in between. Here the CDR3 reads CASSLSGAVEAFF. The DNA of the CDR3 is TGTGCCAGCAGTTTATCCGGTGCTGTCGAAGCTTTCTTT. Variable domain in full (rest from reference TRBV28 and TRBJ1-1): DVKVTQSSRYLVKRTGEKVFLECVQDMDHENMFWYRQDPGLGLRLIYFSYDVKMKEKGDIPEGYSVSREKKERFSLILESASTNQTSMYLCASSLSGAVEAFFGQGTRLTVV.

This clonotype was detected only a few times. This rearrangement joins TRBV27 to TRBJ2-7; the D is unclear. This CDR3 region has 14 residues. With 8 bases removed from V and 0 bases from J, the gap between germline ends came to 14 bases. CDR1 and CDR2 from the germline V gene are MNHEY and SMNVEV (reference sequence). For the CDR3, the DNA is TGTGCCAGCCAAAGAACCTTCGGCTCCTACGAGCAGTACTTC. Translating it yields CASQRTFGSYEQYF.

The CDR3 here is CASSEEGTGYEQYF. The CDR3 DNA is TGTGCCAGCAGTGAAGAAGGGACAGGCTACGAGCAGTACTTC. The genes are TRBV6-1 and TRBJ2-7; 8 bases agree with TRBD1. CDR3 size: 14 residues. The ends lost 1 base at V and 3 bases at J; junction bases unmatched: 2. In germline, CDR1 is MNHNS, CDR2 SASEGT.

This chain joins TRBV5-6 and TRBJ1-1, with TRBD1 as a possible D gene (6 bases). This CDR3 is built from 17 residues. Trimming removed 0 bases from V and 4 bases from J, with 19 bases in between. Germline V gene sequence: CDR1 SGHDT, CDR2 YYEEEE. CDR3 region: CASSLVQGRAGFTEAFF. For the CDR3, the DNA is TGTGCCAGCAGCTTGGTGCAGGGGCGGGCTGGGTTCACTGAAGCTTTCTTT.

In the case of this clonotype: With a much larger clone just one base away, this may be a read error. The limits of the CDR3 on the DNA are not certain, so only TCRdb's listed CDR3 is given. This chain uses TRBV28 with TRBJ1-2; the listed D gene, TRBD1, was not tested against the DNA. The CDR3 numbers 17 amino acids, ends counted. From germline, CDR1 is MDHEN and CDR2 SYDVKM. The CDR3 region is CASSSSGNGGSNYVYTF.